These 30 T cell receptor beta chains originate from one sample sequenced in a study of CXCR3-negative and CXCR3-positive naive CD8 T cells (dated by TCRdb to 2018 to 2020). Their cognate antigens are unknown. The sequencer was a NextSeq 550. The Human TCR Profiling Kit (MiLaboratory) was used to prepare UMI-labeled 5' RACE TRB cDNA libraries. Following TCRdb reprocessing, every CDR3 protein sequence forms one entry, and DNA is not provided. This sample's table lists approximately 130,000 distinct CDR3 sequences. The ten biggest clones cover around 0.44% of the sample. Results the study describes overall, beyond this receptor: TRB CDR3s from CXCR3-positive naive cells showed higher hydrophobicity (lower Kidera factor 4), lower energy, and higher strength and volume indices than CXCR3-negative naive cells.

Sequenced sample: naive CXCR3+ CD8+ T cells from blood. The meaning of the sample's cell subset or site label: CD45RO-CCR7+CD27+CD95- naive CD8+ T cells expressing CXCR3 (TNR3+). These receptors were obtained from a human donor in good health. Some clones in this sample may be carry-over from other donors' samples.

The V call is TRBV20-1, the J call TRBJ2-5; TCRdb outputs TRBD2, but without DNA this stays unchecked. CDR1 and CDR2 (germline): DFQATT, SNEGSKA (reference sequence). This CDR3 contains 14 residues. CDR3 sequence: CSAHSGGREETQYF.

The V and J genes are TRBV12-3 or TRBV12-4 and TRBJ2-2; no DNA is available, so the TRBD1 call from TCRdb remains unchecked. The CDR3 covers 15 residues. The CDR3 sequence: CASSPGQGNTGELFF.

The chain recombines TRBV7-8 with TRBJ1-6; TCRdb's D call, TRBD1, is unchecked because there is no DNA. Germline CDR1 reads SGHVS; CDR2 reads FQNEAQ. The CDR3 contains 22 residues. This chain's CDR3 is CASSWRQGEDVSYGPYNSPLHF.

This sequence joins TRBV7-3 and TRBJ2-1; TCRdb's D gene call, TRBD1, goes unchecked for lack of DNA. Germline assignment: CDR1 SGHTA and CDR2 FQGTGA. The CDR3 totals 16 residues. This CDR3 reads CASSSLSGVGYNEQFF.

J is TRBJ2-7 and V is TRBV28. The germline V gene encodes CDR1 MDHEN and CDR2 SYDVKM. The CDR3 totals 14 residues. The CDR3 region is CASTVRLASNEQYF.

The chain has TRBV7-6 and TRBJ1-1. Germline V gene lookup returns CDR1 SGHVS and CDR2 FNYEAQ. The CDR3 covers 14 residues. This CDR3 reads CASSLSGVATEAFF.

V usage is TRBV4-3 and J usage is TRBJ2-1; as DNA is missing, the TRBD2 call by TCRdb cannot be tested. Germline CDR1 and CDR2: LGHNA and YSLEER. The CDR3 is 14 residues long. The chain's CDR3 is CASSHTPSLGEQFF.

V is TRBV28 and J is TRBJ1-1; TCRdb outputs TRBD1, but without DNA this stays unchecked. The germline V gene encodes CDR1 MDHEN and CDR2 SYDVKM. The CDR3 extends over 12 amino acids. This CDR3 reads CASSPPGPEAFF.

The chain uses TRBV7-9 and TRBJ2-7; the TCRdb call, TRBD1, lacks DNA for checking. Germline-derived CDR1 and CDR2 are SEHNR and FQNEAQ (reference sequence). The CDR3 is made up of 13 amino acids. Here the CDR3 reads CASSSAGGYEQYF.

V usage is TRBV7-2 and J usage is TRBJ1-3. The CDR3 spans 12 residues. CDR1 SGHTA and CDR2 FQGNSA come from the germline V gene. CDR3 region: CASSLETATLYF.

The rearrangement links TRBV28 to TRBJ2-5; TCRdb indicates TRBD1, and absent DNA this call remains unverified. Looked up from germline, CDR1 is MDHEN and CDR2 is SYDVKM. The CDR3 has 14 amino acids. The CDR3 loop reads CASRETGGVETKYF.

The V call is TRBV12-3 or TRBV12-4, the J call TRBJ2-5; no DNA is available, so the TRBD1 call from TCRdb remains unchecked. The CDR3 has 15 residues. This chain's CDR3 is CASTPRAGGKETQYF.

CDR3 sequence reads: CSVKGTGGDNSIQYF. The chain couples TRBV29-1 to TRBJ2-4; as DNA is missing, the TRBD1 call by TCRdb cannot be tested. Per germline, CDR1 SQVTM and CDR2 ANQGSEA. This CDR3 is 15 amino acids long. Supplemented by reference TRBV29-1 and TRBJ2-4, the full variable domain reads SAVISQKPSRDICQRGTSLTIQCQVDSQVTMMFWYRQQPGQSLTLIATANQGSEATYESGFVIDKFPISRPNLTFSTLTVSNMSPEDSSIYLCSVKGTGGDNSIQYFGAGTRLSVL.

The chain joins TRBV20-1 to TRBJ1-1. The CDR3 is 12 amino acids. The germline V gene has CDR1 DFQATT and CDR2 SNEGSKA (reference sequence). CDR3: CSARGMNTEAFF.

This chain links TRBV9 with TRBJ2-1; there is no DNA to check the TCRdb D call of TRBD1. CDR3 length: 15 amino acids. Looked up from germline, CDR1 is SGDLS and CDR2 is YYNGEE. The CDR3: CASTKWGDLNNEQFF. Combining the CDR3 with reference TRBV9 and TRBJ2-1 gives the whole variable domain DSGVTQTPKHLITATGQRVTLRCSPRSGDLSVYWYQQSLDQGLQFLIQYYNGEERAKGNILERFSAQQFPDLHSELNLSSLELGDSALYFCASTKWGDLNNEQFFGPGTRLTVL.

This sequence joins TRBV5-1 and TRBJ2-2; the D call from TCRdb, TRBD1, cannot be confirmed without DNA. Per germline, CDR1 SGHRS and CDR2 YFSETQ. The CDR3 length is 16 residues. The CDR3: CASSLTNRVNTGELFF.

V and J are TRBV7-2 and TRBJ1-2; TCRdb's D gene call, TRBD1, goes unchecked for lack of DNA. Germline V gene lookup returns CDR1 SGHTA and CDR2 FQGNSA. CDR3 length equals 16 residues. CDR3 amino acids: CASSLELQGSNYGYTF.

V and J are TRBV20-1 and TRBJ1-1; as DNA is missing, the TRBD1 call by TCRdb cannot be tested. Germline lookup yields CDR1 DFQATT and CDR2 SNEGSKA (reference sequence). The CDR3 has 12 residues. This chain's CDR3 is CSAREGVTEAFF.

J is TRBJ2-1 and V is TRBV6-5; lacking DNA, the TRBD2 call made by TCRdb goes unchecked. This CDR3 region has 16 residues. In germline, CDR1 is MNHEY, CDR2 SVGAGI. CDR3 region: CASSPISGGVYNEQFF.

This rearrangement joins TRBV5-1 to TRBJ1-1; TCRdb returns TRBD1, unconfirmable since there is no DNA. Germline values: CDR1 SGHRS, CDR2 YFSETQ. The CDR3 is made up of 14 amino acids. CDR3 in amino acids: CASSGGQTNTEAFF.

The J gene is TRBJ2-2, the V gene TRBV28; TCRdb selects TRBD1, and the lack of DNA leaves this call unchecked. Germline CDR1 and CDR2: MDHEN and SYDVKM. The CDR3 has 18 residues. CDR3 sequence reads: CASSLLPGTGLDTGELFF. The full variable domain, with the rest looked up from reference TRBV28 and TRBJ2-2, is DVKVTQSSRYLVKRTGEKVFLECVQDMDHENMFWYRQDPGLGLRLIYFSYDVKMKEKGDIPEGYSVSREKKERFSLILESASTNQTSMYLCASSLLPGTGLDTGELFFGEGSRLTVL.

The chain has TRBV12-3 or TRBV12-4 and TRBJ2-7. This CDR3 is built from 14 residues. The CDR3: CASSFGSSSYEQYF.

J is TRBJ2-7 and V is TRBV4-3; the TCRdb call, TRBD1, lacks DNA for checking. Germline lookup yields CDR1 LGHNA and CDR2 YSLEER. The CDR3 runs 17 residues. CDR3 residues: CASSQDWREGGLSEQYF.

V and J are TRBV19 and TRBJ1-5; TCRdb reports TRBD1, a call that lacks DNA to check it against. The germline CDR1 and CDR2 sequences are LNHDA and SQIVND (reference sequence). This CDR3 spans 16 amino acids. CDR3 amino acids: CASLDRTKGSNQPQHF.

The V and J genes are TRBV12-3 or TRBV12-4 and TRBJ2-7; as DNA is missing, the TRBD1 call by TCRdb cannot be tested. The CDR3 runs to 16 residues. This CDR3 reads CASSLIPGQGPFEQYF.

The chain employs TRBV19 and TRBJ2-3; TCRdb gives TRBD1 as the D gene, but with no DNA this cannot be confirmed. This CDR3 contains 13 residues. Germline assignment: CDR1 LNHDA and CDR2 SQIVND (reference sequence). CDR3: CASSIQGPDTQYF.

The chain employs TRBV11-1 and TRBJ2-1; the TRBD2 assignment by TCRdb is unverifiable without DNA. Germline CDR1 and CDR2: SGHAT and FQDESV (reference sequence). This CDR3 spans 15 amino acids. This CDR3 is CASSPLAGGKNEQFF.

CDR3 region: CASSQGVAKADTQYF. The chain has TRBV4-3 and TRBJ2-3. This CDR3 has 15 amino acids. From germline, CDR1 is LGHNA and CDR2 YSLEER.

The J gene is TRBJ2-7, the V gene TRBV7-8. The CDR3 has 15 residues. Germline assignment: CDR1 SGHVS and CDR2 FQNEAQ. The CDR3 loop is CASSLDGGSSYEQYF.

The genes are TRBV12-3 or TRBV12-4 and TRBJ2-5; TCRdb returns TRBD1, unconfirmable since there is no DNA. The CDR3 contains 15 residues. CDR3 region: CASSFPLDRKETQYF.